This record concerns one T cell receptor (beta chain) sequence. Sequencing was at survey level. Some clones are missing from TCRdb's copy, which holds only in-frame ones; the method was immunoSEQ multiplex PCR. The sample yields roughly 28,000 clones, approximately 89% seen once. There are 19 residues in the CDR3. Germline values: CDR1 SGHNT, CDR2 YYREEE (reference sequence). V lost 0 bases, J lost 5 bases, and 9 bases stayed unmatched. The source of the sample is a study of multiple sclerosis patients with progressive multifocal leukoencephalopathy. Regarding time point: time of PML onset. This sequence joins TRBV5-4 and TRBJ2-1; 15 positions match TRBD2. Sequenced material: PBMCs, taken from a patient treated with natalizumab. This sequence was found in a woman in her thirties with progressive multifocal leukoencephalopathy. CDR3 protein: CASSLAPGLAGGPDNEQFF. The CDR3 DNA sequence: TGTGCCAGCAGCTTGGCCCCGGGACTAGCGGGAGGCCCTGACAATGAGCAGTTCTTC.